This T cell receptor (beta chain) was captured by sequencing in a study of shared clonotypes between healthy human individuals. In the case of this clone: Its cognate antigen is unknown.

Trimming took 3 bases from V and 7 from J; bases not matched to a gene: 1. Germline V gives CDR1 KGHSH, CDR2 LQKENI. This CDR3 contains 14 residues. Study-level results: Naive subsets typically showed greater estimated richness than memory subsets.

DNA at about 190 ng, roughly 27,000 T cell genomes, went into sorted-subset replicate PCRs. Using immunoSEQ multiplex PCR, the repertoire was profiled, and TCRdb retains in-frame clones only, with some absent. The sample yields roughly 1,000,000 clones, approximately 80% seen once. Sequencing was carried out using memory CD4+ T cells from PBMCs. This sample's subset: CD45RA-negative fraction. The chain combines TRBV18 with TRBJ2-2, with 11 bases fitting TRBD2. This TCR came from a man aged 18-30 years in good health. Some clones in this sample may be carry-over from other donors' samples. CDR3 region: CASSPGLADGELFF. The DNA of the CDR3 is TGTGCCAGCTCACCGGGACTAGCGGACGGGGAGCTGTTTTTT. Combining the CDR3 with reference TRBV18 and TRBJ2-2 gives the whole variable domain NAGVMQNPRHLVRRRGQEARLRCSPMKGHSHVYWYRQLPEEGLKFMVYLQKENIIDESGMPKERFSAEFPKEGPSILRIQQVVRGDSAAYFCASSPGLADGELFFGEGSRLTVL.